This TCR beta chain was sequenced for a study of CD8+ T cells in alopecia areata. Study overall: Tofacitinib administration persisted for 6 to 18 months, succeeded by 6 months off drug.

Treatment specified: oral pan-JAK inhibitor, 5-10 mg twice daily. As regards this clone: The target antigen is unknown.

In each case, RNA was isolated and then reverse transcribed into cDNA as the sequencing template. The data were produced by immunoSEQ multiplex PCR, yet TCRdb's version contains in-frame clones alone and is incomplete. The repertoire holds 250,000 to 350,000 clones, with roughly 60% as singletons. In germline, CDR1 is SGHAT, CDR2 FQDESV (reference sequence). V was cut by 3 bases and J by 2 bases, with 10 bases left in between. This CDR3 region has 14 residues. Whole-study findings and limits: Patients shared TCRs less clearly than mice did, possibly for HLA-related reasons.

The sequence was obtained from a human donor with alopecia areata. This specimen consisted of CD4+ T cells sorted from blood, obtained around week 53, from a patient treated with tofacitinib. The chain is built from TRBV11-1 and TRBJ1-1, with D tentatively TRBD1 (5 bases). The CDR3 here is CASSFDSGNTEAFF. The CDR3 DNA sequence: TGTGCCAGCAGCTTTGACAGCGGAAACACTGAAGCTTTCTTT.